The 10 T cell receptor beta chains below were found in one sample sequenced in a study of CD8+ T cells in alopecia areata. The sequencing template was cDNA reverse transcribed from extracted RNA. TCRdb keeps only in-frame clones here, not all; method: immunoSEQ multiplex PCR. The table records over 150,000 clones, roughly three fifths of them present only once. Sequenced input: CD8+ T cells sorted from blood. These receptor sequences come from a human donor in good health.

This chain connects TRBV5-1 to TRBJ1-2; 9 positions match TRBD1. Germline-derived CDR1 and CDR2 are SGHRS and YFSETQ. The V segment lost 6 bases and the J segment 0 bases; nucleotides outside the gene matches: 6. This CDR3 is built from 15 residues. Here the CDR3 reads CASTGTGQANYGYTF. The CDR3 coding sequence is TGCGCCAGCACCGGGACAGGGCAAGCTAACTATGGCTACACCTTC.

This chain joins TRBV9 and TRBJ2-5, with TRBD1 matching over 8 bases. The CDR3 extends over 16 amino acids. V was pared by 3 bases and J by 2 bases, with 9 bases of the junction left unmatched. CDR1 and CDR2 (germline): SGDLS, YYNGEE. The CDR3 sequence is CASSASGTGGQETQYF. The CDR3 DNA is TGTGCCAGCAGCGCATCCGGGACAGGAGGACAAGAGACCCAGTACTTC.

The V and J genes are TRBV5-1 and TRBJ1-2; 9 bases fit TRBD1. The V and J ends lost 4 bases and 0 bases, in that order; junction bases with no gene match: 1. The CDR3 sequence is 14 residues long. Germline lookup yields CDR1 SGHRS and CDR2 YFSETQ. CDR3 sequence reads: CASSGDRANYGYTF. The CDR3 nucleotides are TGCGCCAGCAGCGGGGACAGGGCTAACTATGGCTACACCTTC. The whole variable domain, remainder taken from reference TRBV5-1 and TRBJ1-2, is KAGVTQTPRYLIKTRGQQVTLSCSPISGHRSVSWYQQTPGQGLQFLFEYFSETQRNKGNFPGRFSGRQFSNSRSEMNVSTLELGDSALYLCASSGDRANYGYTFGSGTRLTVV.

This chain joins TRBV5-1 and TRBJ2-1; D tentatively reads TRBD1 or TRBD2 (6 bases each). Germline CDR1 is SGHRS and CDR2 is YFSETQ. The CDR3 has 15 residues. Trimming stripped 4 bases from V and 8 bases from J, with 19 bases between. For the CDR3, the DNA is TGCGCCAGCAGCAAGGGGGGCGGGCTTTGGTATGAGCAGTTCTTC. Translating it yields CASSKGGGLWYEQFF. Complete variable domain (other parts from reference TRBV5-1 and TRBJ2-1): KAGVTQTPRYLIKTRGQQVTLSCSPISGHRSVSWYQQTPGQGLQFLFEYFSETQRNKGNFPGRFSGRQFSNSRSEMNVSTLELGDSALYLCASSKGGGLWYEQFFGPGTRLTVL.

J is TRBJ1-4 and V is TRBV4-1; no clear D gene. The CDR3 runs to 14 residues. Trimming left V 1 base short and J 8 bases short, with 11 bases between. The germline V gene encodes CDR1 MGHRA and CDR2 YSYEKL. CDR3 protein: CASSQASVGEKLFF. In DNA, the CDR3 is TGCGCCAGCAGCCAAGCGAGCGTAGGGGAAAAACTGTTTTTT.

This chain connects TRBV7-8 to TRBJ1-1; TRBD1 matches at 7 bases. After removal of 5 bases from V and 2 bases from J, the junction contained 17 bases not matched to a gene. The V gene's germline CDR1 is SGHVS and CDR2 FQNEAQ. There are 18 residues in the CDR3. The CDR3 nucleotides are TGTGCCAGCAGCCTAATGCCGGGGGGGGACAGAATCAACACTGAAGCTTTCTTT. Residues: CASSLMPGGDRINTEAFF.

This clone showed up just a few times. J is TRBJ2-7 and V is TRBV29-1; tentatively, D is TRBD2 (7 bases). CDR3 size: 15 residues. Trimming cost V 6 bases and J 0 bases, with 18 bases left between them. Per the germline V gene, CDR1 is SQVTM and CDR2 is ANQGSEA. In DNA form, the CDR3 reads TGCAGCGTCATCGAGGGGGGGAGAAGCTCCTACGAGCAGTACTTC. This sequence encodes CSVIEGGRSSYEQYF.

The CDR3 loop is CASSLGEGIAYEQYF. CDR3 sequence (DNA): TGTGCCAGCAGCTTAGGGGAGGGGATCGCCTACGAGCAGTACTTC. The gene calls are TRBV7-9 and TRBJ2-7, with TRBD2 matching over 7 bases. The CDR3 has 15 residues. Trimming removed 1 base from V and 2 bases from J; junction bases left unmatched: 5. Germline CDR1 and CDR2: SEHNR and FQNEAQ (reference sequence).

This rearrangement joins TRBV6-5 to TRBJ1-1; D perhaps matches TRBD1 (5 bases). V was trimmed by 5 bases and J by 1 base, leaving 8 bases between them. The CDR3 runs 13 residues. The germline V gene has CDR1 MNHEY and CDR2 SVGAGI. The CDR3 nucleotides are TGTGCCAGCAGTCCACAGGAGAACACTGAAGCTTTCTTT. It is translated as CASSPQENTEAFF.

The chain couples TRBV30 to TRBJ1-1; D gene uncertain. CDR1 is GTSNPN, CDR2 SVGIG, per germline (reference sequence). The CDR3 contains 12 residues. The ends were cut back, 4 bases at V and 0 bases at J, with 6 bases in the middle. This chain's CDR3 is CAWKYMNTEAFF. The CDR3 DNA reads TGTGCCTGGAAGTACATGAACACTGAAGCTTTCTTT.